The 30 T cell receptor beta chains below come from one sample, sequenced in a study of T cell responses to AZD1222 COVID-19 vaccine. The method was immunoSEQ multiplex PCR; TCRdb's version includes in-frame clones alone and lacks a portion of them. The table has about 190,000 clones, roughly 93% seen once. Here the sequenced sample was peripheral blood, taken on day 0 of AZD1222 vaccination. These TCRs come from an adult in good health.

The chain uses TRBV29-1 and TRBJ1-1; perhaps TRBD1 as D (6 bases). The CDR3 has 13 amino acids. Trimming cost V 5 bases and J 1 base, with 11 bases left between them. Germline CDR1 reads SQVTM; CDR2 reads ANQGSEA. CDR3 sequence: CSVSLTGNTEAFF. The CDR3, as DNA: TGCAGCGTTTCCCTGACAGGGAACACTGAAGCTTTCTTT. The variable domain in full, completed from reference TRBV29-1 and TRBJ1-1, reads SAVISQKPSRDICQRGTSLTIQCQVDSQVTMMFWYRQQPGQSLTLIATANQGSEATYESGFVIDKFPISRPNLTFSTLTVSNMSPEDSSIYLCSVSLTGNTEAFFGQGTRLTVV.

V and J are TRBV11-3 and TRBJ1-3; D unresolved. V was pared by 2 bases and J by 3 bases, with 5 bases between. CDR1 is SGHNT, CDR2 YENEEA, per germline. The CDR3 contains 13 residues. CDR3 DNA sequence: TGTGCCAGCAGCTTACTGTATGGAAACACCATATATTTT. The encoded protein is CASSLLYGNTIYF.

This clone was seen only once. The rearrangement joins TRBV5-1 to TRBJ2-2; D gene ambiguous. CDR3 length: 14 residues. The V and J ends lost 2 bases and 1 base respectively, with 6 bases between them. Germline V gene sequence: CDR1 SGHRS, CDR2 YFSETQ. The CDR3 sequence: CASSFSGNTGELFF. The CDR3 coding sequence is TGCGCCAGCAGCTTCTCAGGGAACACCGGGGAGCTGTTTTTT.

The genes are TRBV27 and TRBJ2-1; no clear D. V lost 6 bases, J lost 4 bases, and 19 bases lay in between. CDR3 length: 16 residues. CDR1 and CDR2 from the germline V gene are MNHEY and SMNVEV (reference sequence). The CDR3 is CASSHPPGQVYNEQFF. In nucleotides, the CDR3 is TGTGCCAGCAGCCACCCCCCGGGCCAGGTATACAATGAGCAGTTCTTC.

The chain employs TRBV5-1 and TRBJ2-1; 8 nucleotides line up with TRBD2. The germline V gene has CDR1 SGHRS and CDR2 YFSETQ. The CDR3 consists of 14 residues. The J segment lost 7 bases and the V segment lost 2 bases, leaving 5 bases of the junction unmatched. This CDR3 is CASSLASGLNEQFF. CDR3 bases: TGCGCCAGCAGCTTAGCTAGCGGGTTAAATGAGCAGTTCTTC.

V gene TRBV16 combines with J gene TRBJ1-2, with a possible D match to TRBD1 (5 bases). Trimming cost V 0 bases and J 1 base, with 9 bases left between them. CDR3 length: 15 amino acids. The germline V gene encodes CDR1 KGHSY and CDR2 FQNENV. DNA for the CDR3: TGTGCCAGCAGCCAATCGTGGGGGTTTAACTATGGCTACACCTTC. As protein: CASSQSWGFNYGYTF.

The V call is TRBV28, the J call TRBJ1-2, with D perhaps TRBD1 (6 bases). The germline gives CDR1 MDHEN, CDR2 SYDVKM. Trimming stripped 6 bases from V and 8 bases from J, with 10 bases between. The CDR3 loop spans 11 amino acids. CDR3 region: CASSDRNGYTF. For the CDR3, the DNA is TGTGCCAGCAGCGACAGGAACGGCTACACCTTC.

The gene calls are TRBV5-1 and TRBJ1-2; weak D call: TRBD1 (6 bases). V lost 5 bases, J lost 2 bases, and 13 bases lay in between. The germline V gene encodes CDR1 SGHRS and CDR2 YFSETQ. The CDR3 runs to 14 residues. The CDR3 spells CASSSPDRNYGYTF. The CDR3 coding sequence is TGCGCCAGCAGTTCTCCGGACAGAAACTATGGCTACACCTTC. Based on the CDR3 plus reference TRBV5-1 and TRBJ1-2, the full variable domain is KAGVTQTPRYLIKTRGQQVTLSCSPISGHRSVSWYQQTPGQGLQFLFEYFSETQRNKGNFPGRFSGRQFSNSRSEMNVSTLELGDSALYLCASSSPDRNYGYTFGSGTRLTVV.

About this clone itself: Other DNA sequences in the sample encode the same CDR3. The chain uses TRBV7-2 and TRBJ2-1; D is ambiguous. The CDR3 covers 13 residues. V was trimmed by 1 base and J by 5 bases, leaving 6 bases between them. CDR1 and CDR2 (germline): SGHTA, FQGNSA. CDR3 residues: CASSLGPNNEQFF. In DNA, the CDR3 is TGTGCCAGCAGCTTAGGGCCAAACAATGAGCAGTTCTTC.

The chain is built from TRBV29-1 and TRBJ1-2; 8 positions agree with TRBD1. The CDR3 is made up of 15 amino acids. Losses at the gene ends were 0 bases for V and 7 bases for J; bases not matched to a gene: 10. CDR1 and CDR2 (germline): SQVTM, ANQGSEA. The DNA for the CDR3 is TGCAGCGTTGAAGAGGGTCCTCAGGGGGCGGTTGGCTACACCTTC. Its translation: CSVEEGPQGAVGYTF.

The V call is TRBV6-2 or TRBV6-3, the J call TRBJ2-3; no definite D call. Per germline, CDR1 MNHEY and CDR2 SVGEGT. The V gene lost 0 bases and the J gene lost 1 base, with 11 bases spanning the gap. The CDR3 has 16 residues. CDR3: CASSYSPQDGTDTQYF. The CDR3, as DNA: TGTGCCAGCAGTTACTCGCCCCAGGACGGCACAGATACGCAGTATTTT.

The chain recombines TRBV11-3 with TRBJ2-1; D possibly corresponds to TRBD1 (6 bases). There are 16 residues in the CDR3. Per the germline V gene, CDR1 is SGHNT and CDR2 is YENEEA. V lost 5 bases and J 0 bases, leaving 14 bases between the germline ends. CDR3 protein: CASSQGQPSSYNEQFF. Written as DNA, the CDR3 is TGTGCCAGCAGCCAAGGACAGCCGAGCTCCTACAATGAGCAGTTCTTC. The whole variable domain, remainder taken from reference TRBV11-3 and TRBJ2-1, is EAGVVQSPRYKIIEKKQPVAFWCNPISGHNTLYWYLQNLGQGPELLIRYENEEAVDDSQLPKDRFSAERLKGVDSTLKIQPAELGDSAVYLCASSQGQPSSYNEQFFGPGTRLTVL.

The V and J genes are TRBV6-6 and TRBJ2-1, with D perhaps matching TRBD1 (6 bases). Looked up from germline, CDR1 is MNHNY and CDR2 is SVGAGI (reference sequence). Deletions cut 2 bases from V and 10 bases from J, with 6 bases between. The CDR3 runs to 11 residues. CDR3 in DNA: TGTGCCAGCAGTTACGACAGGGAGCAGTTCTTC. It yields the protein CASSYDREQFF.

V usage is TRBV7-9 and J usage is TRBJ2-5; TRBD2 aligns across 11 bases. The CDR3 is made up of 16 amino acids. The J segment lost 5 bases and the V segment lost 5 bases, leaving 10 bases of the junction unmatched. Germline V gene lookup returns CDR1 SEHNR and CDR2 FQNEAQ (reference sequence). The CDR3 region has the DNA TGTGCCAGCAGCCCACGACTAGCGGGAAGGTCGGAGACCCAGTACTTC. Amino acids: CASSPRLAGRSETQYF.

V usage is TRBV7-8 and J usage is TRBJ2-7; D is ambiguous. The germline V and J ends were trimmed by 4 bases and 9 bases, with 13 bases remaining between them. Germline V lookup: CDR1 SGHVS, CDR2 FQNEAQ. This CDR3 has 12 residues. The CDR3 spells CASSSNQLGQYF. The CDR3 DNA reads TGTGCCAGCAGCTCCAACCAGCTTGGGCAGTACTTC.

The chain recombines TRBV3-1 (or the pseudogene TRBV3-2) with TRBJ1-4; the D gene is possibly TRBD1 (5 bases). The CDR3 extends over 16 amino acids. The germline V gene encodes CDR1 LGHDT and CDR2 YNNKEL (reference sequence). V was trimmed by 4 bases and J by 7 bases, leaving 19 bases between them. DNA of the CDR3: TGTGCCAGCAGCCTTAGTGGATCAGGGACGGCTGAAAAACTGTTTTTT. Translating it yields CASSLSGSGTAEKLFF.

This chain joins TRBV18 and TRBJ2-1, with TRBD2 matching 16 bases. Germline values: CDR1 KGHSH, CDR2 LQKENI. This CDR3 comprises 20 residues. V was clipped by 2 bases and J by 0 bases; unmatched bases: 7. CDR3 coding DNA: TGTGCCAGCTCACCAACGGGACTAGCGGGGGGGCGTAGCTCCTACAATGAGCAGTTCTTC. This sequence encodes CASSPTGLAGGRSSYNEQFF.

The V and J genes are TRBV7-2 and TRBJ2-7; 7 bases align to TRBD2. CDR1 and CDR2 from the germline V gene are SGHTA and FQGNSA. CDR3 length: 19 residues. J was trimmed by 4 bases and V by 2 bases; bases with no gene match: 20. This CDR3 reads CASSLFRASGAPAAYEQYF. The CDR3 coding sequence is TGTGCCAGCAGCTTATTTCGGGCTAGCGGCGCCCCGGCTGCGTACGAGCAGTACTTC.

About this clone: One end of the junction varies from germline; a read error may be responsible. The chain recombines TRBV7-7 with TRBJ2-7; D call uncertain. Germline V CDR1 and CDR2: SSHAT, FNYEAQ (reference sequence). The CDR3 loop spans 16 amino acids. The CDR3 bases are TGTGCTAGCAGCCACGTTCGACGGGTTATCTCCTACGAGCAGTACTTC. Protein product: CASSHVRRVISYEQYF.

This clone was seen once. The genes are TRBV27 and TRBJ2-7, with 7 bases aligning to TRBD2. This CDR3 is built from 15 residues. Germline V gene sequence: CDR1 MNHEY, CDR2 SMNVEV (reference sequence). V shed 5 bases, J shed 6 bases, and the junction held 13 bases outside the gene matches. The CDR3 DNA reads TGTGCCAGCAGTCTACCCTCTAGCGGTGCCGGCGAGCAGTACTTC. It specifies CASSLPSSGAGEQYF.

This clone was counted a single time. The V gene is TRBV3-1 (or the pseudogene TRBV3-2), the J gene TRBJ2-5; TRBD1 is a possible D gene (5 bases). The CDR3 sequence is 16 residues long. Trimming took 0 bases from V and 2 from J, leaving 13 bases between them. Germline V gene lookup returns CDR1 LGHDT and CDR2 YNNKEL (reference sequence). The DNA of the CDR3 is TGTGCCAGCAGCCAAGATCTGCAGGGCGCGCAAGAGACCCAGTACTTC. Translating it yields CASSQDLQGAQETQYF.

The V call is TRBV27, the J call TRBJ2-1; TRBD2 matches at 16 bases. The ends lost 3 bases at V and 0 bases at J; junction bases unmatched: 8. Germline CDR1 MNHEY, CDR2 SMNVEV (reference sequence). This CDR3 is built from 20 residues. CDR3 sequence (DNA): TGTGCCAGCAGTTTCGGGACTAGCGGGAGGGGGGTTCGCTCCTACAATGAGCAGTTCTTC. Translating it yields CASSFGTSGRGVRSYNEQFF.

This clone was counted between two and nine times. This rearrangement joins TRBV3-1 (or the pseudogene TRBV3-2) to TRBJ2-1, with 8 bases that match TRBD2. This CDR3 spans 15 amino acids. The V gene end was trimmed by 2 bases and the J gene end by 3 bases; junction bases not matched to a gene: 3. CDR1 and CDR2 from the germline V gene are LGHDT and YNNKEL (reference sequence). As DNA, the CDR3 is TGTGCCAGCAGCCAATACAGCGGGGGCTACAATGAGCAGTTCTTC. It yields the protein CASSQYSGGYNEQFF.

This chain joins TRBV11-2 and TRBJ2-7; D is ambiguous. Trimming shortened V by 5 bases and J by 3 bases, and 14 bases separated the two germline ends. Per the germline V gene, CDR1 is SGHAT and CDR2 is FQNNGV. This CDR3 has 14 residues. The CDR3 DNA sequence: TGTGCCAGCAGCGAAATCAGTGGCTACTACGAGCAGTACTTC. Encoded protein: CASSEISGYYEQYF.

The chain carries TRBV28 and TRBJ1-2; no definite D call. Trimming took off 10 bases at V and 5 bases at J, with 11 bases between the two ends. Germline assignment: CDR1 MDHEN and CDR2 SYDVKM. The CDR3 runs to 11 residues. CDR3 coding DNA: TGTGCCACCCTCTTCTCATATGGCTACACCTTC. Translated: CATLFSYGYTF.

This sequence joins TRBV24-1 and TRBJ2-2; no definite D call. The ends were cut back, 4 bases at V and 9 bases at J, with 5 bases in the middle. CDR1 and CDR2 from the germline V gene are KGHDR and SFDVKD. The CDR3 totals 11 residues. This CDR3 is CATSEAWELFF. For the CDR3, the DNA is TGTGCCACCAGTGAGGCGTGGGAGCTGTTTTTT.

J is TRBJ2-6 and V is TRBV13; no definite D call. V shed 5 bases and J shed 0 bases, with 14 bases lying between them. The CDR3 length is 17 residues. Germline CDR1 PRHDT, CDR2 FYEKMQ (reference sequence). The CDR3: CASSIFRPYSGANVLTF. The CDR3 DNA sequence: TGTGCCAGCAGCATCTTCAGACCCTACTCTGGGGCCAACGTCCTGACTTTC.

The CDR3 DNA sequence: TGTGCCAGCAGCTTAGTGTTACGGGATGAGCAGTTCTTC. Its translation: CASSLVLRDEQFF. This rearrangement joins TRBV7-9 to TRBJ2-1, with unresolved D. CDR3 size: 13 residues. The germline V gene has CDR1 SEHNR and CDR2 FQNEAQ (reference sequence). V lost 1 base to trimming and J lost 8 bases, with 9 bases between them.

The chain combines TRBV28 with TRBJ2-7, with 10 bases fitting TRBD2. J gave up 1 base and V 3 bases, and 9 bases lay outside the gene matches. CDR1 and CDR2 (germline): MDHEN, SYDVKM. The CDR3 has 17 amino acids. The CDR3 reads CASSLVAGGARSYEQYF. For the CDR3, the DNA is TGTGCCAGCAGTTTGGTAGCGGGAGGAGCCCGATCCTACGAGCAGTACTTC.

The chain combines TRBV6-5 with TRBJ1-2; 7 bases match TRBD1. V gave up 2 bases and J gave up 2 bases; unmatched junction bases: 5. Germline V CDR1 and CDR2: MNHEY, SVGAGI. The CDR3 loop spans 15 amino acids. This CDR3 reads CASSYAGGTNYGYTF. The DNA of the CDR3 is TGTGCCAGCAGTTACGCAGGGGGGACAAACTATGGCTACACCTTC.